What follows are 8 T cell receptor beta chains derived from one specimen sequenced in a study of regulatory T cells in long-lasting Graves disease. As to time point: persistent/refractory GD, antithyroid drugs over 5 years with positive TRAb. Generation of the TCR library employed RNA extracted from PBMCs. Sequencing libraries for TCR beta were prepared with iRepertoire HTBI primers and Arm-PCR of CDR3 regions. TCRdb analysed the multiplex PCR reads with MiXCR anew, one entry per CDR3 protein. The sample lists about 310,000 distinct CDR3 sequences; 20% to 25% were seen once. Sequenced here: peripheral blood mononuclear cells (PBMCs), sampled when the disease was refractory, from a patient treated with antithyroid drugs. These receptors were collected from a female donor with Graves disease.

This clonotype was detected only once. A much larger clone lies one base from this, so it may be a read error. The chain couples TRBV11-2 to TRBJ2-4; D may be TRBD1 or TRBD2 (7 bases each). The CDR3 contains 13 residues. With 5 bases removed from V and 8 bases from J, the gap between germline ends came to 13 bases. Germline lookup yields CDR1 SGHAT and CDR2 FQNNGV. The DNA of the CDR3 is TGTGCCAGCAGCCCAGGGGGGGTAGACATTCAGTACTTC. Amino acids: CASSPGGVDIQYF. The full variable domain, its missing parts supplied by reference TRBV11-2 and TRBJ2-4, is EAGVAQSPRYKIIEKRQSVAFWCNPISGHATLYWYQQILGQGPKLLIQFQNNGVVDDSQLPKDRFSAERLKGVDSTLKIQPAKLEDSAVYLCASSPGGVDIQYFGAGTRLSVL.

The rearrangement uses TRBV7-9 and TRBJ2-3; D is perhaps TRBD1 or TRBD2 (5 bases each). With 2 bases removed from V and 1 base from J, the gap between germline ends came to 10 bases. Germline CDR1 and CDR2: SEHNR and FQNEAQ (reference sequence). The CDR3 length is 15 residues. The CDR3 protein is CASSLRGEGTDTQYF. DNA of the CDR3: TGTGCCAGCAGCTTAAGAGGGGAAGGCACAGATACGCAGTATTTT.

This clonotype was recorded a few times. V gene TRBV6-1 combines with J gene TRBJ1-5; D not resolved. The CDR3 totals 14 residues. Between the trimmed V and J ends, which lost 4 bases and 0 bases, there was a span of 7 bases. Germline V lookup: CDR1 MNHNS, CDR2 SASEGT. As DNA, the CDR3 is TGTGCCAGCAGTGGGACGAATAGCAATCAGCCCCAGCATTTT. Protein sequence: CASSGTNSNQPQHF.

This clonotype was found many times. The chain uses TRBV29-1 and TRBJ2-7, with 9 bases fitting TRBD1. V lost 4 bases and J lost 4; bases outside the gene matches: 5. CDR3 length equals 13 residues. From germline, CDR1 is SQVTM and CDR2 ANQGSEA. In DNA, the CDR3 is TGCAGCGTTGTGGCGACAGGGGGGTACGAGCAGTACTTC. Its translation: CSVVATGGYEQYF.

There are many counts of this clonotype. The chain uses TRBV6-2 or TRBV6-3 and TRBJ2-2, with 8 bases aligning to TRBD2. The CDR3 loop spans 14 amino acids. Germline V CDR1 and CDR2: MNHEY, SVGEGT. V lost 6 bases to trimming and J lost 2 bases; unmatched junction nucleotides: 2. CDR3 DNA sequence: TGTGCCAGCAGACTAGCGGTCAACACCGGGGAGCTGTTTTTT. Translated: CASRLAVNTGELFF.

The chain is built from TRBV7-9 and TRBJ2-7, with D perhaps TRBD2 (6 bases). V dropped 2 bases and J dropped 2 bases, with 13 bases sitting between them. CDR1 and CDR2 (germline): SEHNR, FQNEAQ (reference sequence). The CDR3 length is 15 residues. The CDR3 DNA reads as TGTGCCAGCAGCTTAACCCTTAGCGGTCCCTACGAGCAGTACTTC. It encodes CASSLTLSGPYEQYF.

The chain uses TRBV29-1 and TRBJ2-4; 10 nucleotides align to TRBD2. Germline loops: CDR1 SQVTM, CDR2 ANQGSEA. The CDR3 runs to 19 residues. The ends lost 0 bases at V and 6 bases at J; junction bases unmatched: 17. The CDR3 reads CSVEDDEATSGKPGNIQYF. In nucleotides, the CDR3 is TGCAGCGTTGAAGATGATGAGGCAACTAGCGGGAAGCCTGGAAACATTCAGTACTTC.

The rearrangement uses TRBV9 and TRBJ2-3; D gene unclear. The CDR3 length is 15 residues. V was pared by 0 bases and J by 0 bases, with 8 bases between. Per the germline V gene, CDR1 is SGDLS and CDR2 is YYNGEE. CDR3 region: CASSVVGSSTDTQYF. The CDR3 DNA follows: TGTGCCAGCAGCGTAGTCGGCAGCAGCACAGATACGCAGTATTTT.